The sequence of this TCR beta chain was determined in a study of T-cell reconstitution after alpha-beta-depleted transplantation in children. This clonotype occurred many times. This CDR3 spans 11 amino acids. The V end lost 3 bases, the J end lost 5 bases, and 8 bases lay between the germline ends. CDR1 and CDR2 from the germline V gene are DFQATT and SNEGSKA (reference sequence). Preparing the TCRbeta library involved the use of unique molecular identifiers. Each CDR3 protein gets one entry after TCRdb re-called the PCR reads with MiXCR. The repertoire holds about 110,000 distinct CDR3 sequences, with almost 6.5% as singletons.

This sequence originates from a male patient aged 2-10 years who had a stem cell transplant for acute lymphoblastic leukemia, so the T cells may come from the graft donor. The V gene is TRBV20-1, the J gene TRBJ2-7; the D gene is possibly TRBD2 (5 bases). The starting material was PBMCs, mostly from graft donor cells, obtained 360 days after TCRalphabeta/CD19-depleted stem cell transplant. As DNA, the CDR3 is TGCAGTGCTAGTCGAGGGCACGAGCAGTACTTC. This encodes CSASRGHEQYF.